This TCR beta chain emerged from a study of early T cells in non-severe SARS-CoV-2 infection. The V gene end was trimmed by 3 bases and the J gene end by 1 base; junction bases not matched to a gene: 10. Germline V gene sequence: CDR1 MGHRA, CDR2 YSYEKL. The CDR3 runs 17 residues. Attachment of unique molecular identifiers to individual cDNA molecules was performed. TCRdb re-called the 5' RACE reads through MiXCR, storing one row per CDR3 protein. Among about 48,000 distinct CDR3 sequences, over 5% were seen once, and the ten largest hold around 4.1%. The source of this sequence is an adult who was a healthcare worker with PCR-confirmed SARS-CoV-2 infection or an uninfected control (not recorded which). The chain employs TRBV4-1 and TRBJ1-2; 8 bases agree with TRBD1. The sequenced sample consisted of whole blood. This CDR3 reads CASSHHKDRAYNYGYTF. In DNA, the CDR3 is TGCGCCAGCAGCCACCACAAGGACAGGGCATATAACTATGGCTACACCTTC.